This T cell receptor beta chain emerged from a study of OX40 agonist ivuxolimab in advanced cancers. Method: immunoSEQ multiplex PCR; TCRdb's copy keeps in-frame clones and lacks some. The repertoire includes roughly 65,000 clones, about 91% of them detected once, and approximately 0.86% sits in the top ten. The germline CDR1 and CDR2 sequences are SGHVS and FQNEAQ. V was shortened by 1 base and J by 3 bases, with 7 bases between the two germline ends. The CDR3 is 13 amino acids. The clonotype comes from an adult with an advanced solid tumor such as melanoma, head and neck, liver or kidney cancer. The chain employs TRBV7-8 and TRBJ2-7; D uncertain. This specimen consisted of CD4+ or CD8+ T cells sorted from blood, obtained in a trial of the OX40 agonist ivuxolimab. In nucleotides, the CDR3 is TGTGCCAGCAGCTTAGAACAAAGCTACGAGCAGTACTTC. It yields the protein CASSLEQSYEQYF.